This record looks at one T cell receptor (beta chain) sequence and its context. Its antigen is not known. The CDR3 loop spans 15 amino acids. CDR1 is SGHRS, CDR2 YFSETQ, per germline. The V gene lost 0 bases and the J gene lost 5 bases, with 14 bases spanning the gap. The data originate from a study of siplizumab effects on memory and regulatory T cells. Study observations and caveats: The alloreactive clones that mapped to unstimulated subsets made up only a minor fraction. A major contribution to the alloresponse seemed to be made by naive T cells, which seemed more diverse than memory cells. Siplizumab significantly brought down the alloreactive sequences that trace back to unstimulated CD4+ memory cells. Tregs proliferating in siplizumab cultures lacked confirmation of their suppressive function.

Assay used: immunoSEQ multiplex PCR; TCRdb lists only in-frame clones, some missing. The table includes roughly 120,000 clones, about 95% detected once. Input material: non-Treg CD4+ T cells sorted from blood. The sequence was obtained from a human donor in good health. This chain uses TRBV5-1 with TRBJ1-1, with TRBD1 as a possible D gene (6 bases). The CDR3, as DNA: TGCGCCAGCAGCTTGGAGGTGGGGGCTAAGACTGAAGCTTTCTTT. Translated: CASSLEVGAKTEAFF.